This T cell receptor (beta chain) was found in a study of cytomegalovirus exposure and HLA in healthy donors. Each donor's status was that of a healthy bone marrow donor. Germline assignment: CDR1 SGHRS and CDR2 YFSETQ. The V end was cut by 4 bases, the J end by 4 bases, with 14 bases between. There are 14 residues in the CDR3. Study results and limitations: The study recorded more than 150 TCR beta chains that were cytomegalovirus-associated. In a later analysis, TCR beta V- and J-gene trimming showed a link to a missense DCLRE1C variant.

Amplification used 60 Vbeta primers and 13 Jbeta primers. Assay: immunoSEQ multiplex PCR; the TCRdb copy retains only in-frame clones and omits some. The sample gives 150,000 to 200,000 clones, roughly 70% of which show up once; around 3% is in the top ten. With respect to this clone: The antigen is undetermined.

The chain couples TRBV5-1 to TRBJ1-1; D possibly corresponds to TRBD1 (5 bases). The sample taken for sequencing was PBMCs. This receptor was obtained from a male donor in good health and CMV-seronegative. The CDR3 coding sequence is TGCGCCAGCAGCGGCCGGGGGGTGAGCACTGAAGCTTTCTTT. Its translation: CASSGRGVSTEAFF.